The entry that follows covers one TCR beta chain sequence. The V and J ends lost 6 bases and 4 bases, in that order; junction bases with no gene match: 5. The length of the CDR3 is 13 residues. The V gene's germline CDR1 is SGHRS and CDR2 YFSETQ. The sample comes from a study of blood T cell repertoires in COVID-19. Only in-frame clones appear in the TCRdb table, and some are missing; sequencing was by immunoSEQ multiplex PCR. The sample includes 250,000 to 300,000 clones, approximately 86% of them seen just once. The chain has TRBV5-1 and TRBJ1-1, with 8 bases aligning to TRBD1. Input material: peripheral blood. The source of this sequence is a man in his late teens or twenties with active or convalescent COVID-19. CDR3 sequence (DNA): TGCGCCAGCACGACAGGGGAGGGCACTGAAGCTTTCTTT. Encoded protein: CASTTGEGTEAFF.